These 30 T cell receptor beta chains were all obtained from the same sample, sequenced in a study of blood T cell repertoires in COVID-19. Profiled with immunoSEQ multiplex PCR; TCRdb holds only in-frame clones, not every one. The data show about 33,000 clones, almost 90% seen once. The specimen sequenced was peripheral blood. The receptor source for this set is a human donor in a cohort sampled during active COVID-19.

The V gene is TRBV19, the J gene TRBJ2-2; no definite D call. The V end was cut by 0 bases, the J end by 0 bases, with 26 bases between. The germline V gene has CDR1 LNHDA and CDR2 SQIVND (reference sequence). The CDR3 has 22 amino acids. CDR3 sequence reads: CASSIDWSGRHPSRSNTGELFF. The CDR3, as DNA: TGTGCCAGTAGTATAGATTGGTCGGGTCGGCACCCCAGCAGATCGAACACCGGGGAGCTGTTTTTT.

The CDR3 is CASSDVGQGTQPQHF. As DNA, the CDR3 is TGTGCCAGCAGTGATGTGGGGCAGGGGACTCAGCCCCAGCATTTT. J is TRBJ1-5 and V is TRBV2; maybe TRBD1 (6 bases). CDR1 and CDR2 (germline): SNHLY, FYNNEI. V was shortened by 3 bases and J by 6 bases, with 15 bases between the two germline ends. This CDR3 is built from 15 residues. The full variable domain, with the rest looked up from reference TRBV2 and TRBJ1-5, is EPEVTQTPSHQVTQMGQEVILRCVPISNHLYFYWYRQILGQKVEFLVSFYNNEISEKSEIFDDQFSVERPDGSNFTLKIRSTKLEDSAMYFCASSDVGQGTQPQHFGDGTRLSIL.

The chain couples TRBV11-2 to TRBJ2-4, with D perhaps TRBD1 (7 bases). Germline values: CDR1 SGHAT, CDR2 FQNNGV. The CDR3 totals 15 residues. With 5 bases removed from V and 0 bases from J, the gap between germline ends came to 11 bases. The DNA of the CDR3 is TGTGCCAGCAGCCCAGGGGGGACAGCCAAAAACATTCAGTACTTC. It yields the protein CASSPGGTAKNIQYF.

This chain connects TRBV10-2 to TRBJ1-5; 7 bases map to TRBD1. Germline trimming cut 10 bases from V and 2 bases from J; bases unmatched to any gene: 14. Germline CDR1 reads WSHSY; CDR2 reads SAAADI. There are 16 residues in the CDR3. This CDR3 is CATGTEGALGNQPQHF. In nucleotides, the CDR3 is TGCGCCACCGGGACAGAGGGGGCACTCGGCAATCAGCCCCAGCATTTT.

The CDR3 DNA reads as TGTGCCAGCTCAACTGGGGACACAGGGAAAGAGACCCAGTACTTC. This sequence encodes CASSTGDTGKETQYF. The chain joins TRBV18 to TRBJ2-5, with TRBD1 as a possible D gene (6 bases). Trimming took 5 bases from V and 3 from J, leaving 16 bases between them. The CDR3 length is 15 residues. CDR1 and CDR2 from the germline V gene are KGHSH and LQKENI.

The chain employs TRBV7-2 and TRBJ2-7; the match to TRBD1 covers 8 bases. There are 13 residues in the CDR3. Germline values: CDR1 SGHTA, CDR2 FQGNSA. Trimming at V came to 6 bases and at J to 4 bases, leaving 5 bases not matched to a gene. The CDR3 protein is CASSRDRRYEQYF. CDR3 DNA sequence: TGTGCCAGCAGTCGGGACAGGAGGTACGAGCAGTACTTC.

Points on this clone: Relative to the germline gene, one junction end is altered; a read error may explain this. The CDR3 reads CASRSTAFGGHTF. DNA for the CDR3: TGTGCCAGCAGATCAACAGCTTTTGGTGGCCACACCTTC. The rearrangement joins TRBV28 to TRBJ1-2, with D unresolved. Germline assignment: CDR1 MDHEN and CDR2 SYDVKM. The CDR3 totals 13 residues.

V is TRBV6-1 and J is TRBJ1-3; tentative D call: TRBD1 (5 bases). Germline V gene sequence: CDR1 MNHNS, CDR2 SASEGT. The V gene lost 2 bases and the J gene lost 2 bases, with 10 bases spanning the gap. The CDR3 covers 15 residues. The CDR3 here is CASSERGGTGNTIYF. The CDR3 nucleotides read TGTGCCAGCAGTGAAAGGGGAGGGACTGGAAACACCATATATTTT.

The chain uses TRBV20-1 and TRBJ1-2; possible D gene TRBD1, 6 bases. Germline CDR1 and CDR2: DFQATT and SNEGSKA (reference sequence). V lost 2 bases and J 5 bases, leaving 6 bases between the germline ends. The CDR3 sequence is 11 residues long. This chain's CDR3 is CSARTGYGYTF. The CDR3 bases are TGCAGTGCTAGAACAGGGTATGGCTACACCTTC.

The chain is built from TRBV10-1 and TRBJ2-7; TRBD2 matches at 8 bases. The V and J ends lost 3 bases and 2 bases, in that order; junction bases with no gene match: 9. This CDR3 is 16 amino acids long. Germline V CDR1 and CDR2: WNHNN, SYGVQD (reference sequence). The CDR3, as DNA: TGCGCCAGCAGTGACTCCGGCTTAGCGGGGACCTACGAGCAGTACTTC. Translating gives CASSDSGLAGTYEQYF.

The CDR3 protein is CASSLRTRTRNTEAFF. In nucleotides, the CDR3 is TGTGCCAGCAGTTTACGGACGAGGACTAGGAACACTGAAGCTTTCTTT. The rearrangement links TRBV27 to TRBJ1-1, with D uncertain. CDR3 length: 16 residues. Per the germline V gene, CDR1 is MNHEY and CDR2 is SMNVEV (reference sequence). V was cut by 2 bases and J by 1 base, with 14 bases left in between.

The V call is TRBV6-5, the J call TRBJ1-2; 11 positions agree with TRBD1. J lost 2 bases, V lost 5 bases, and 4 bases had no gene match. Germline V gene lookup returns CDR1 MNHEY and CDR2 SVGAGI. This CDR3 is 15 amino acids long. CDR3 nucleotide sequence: TGTGCCAGCAGTCGCCGGGACAGGGGGAACTATGGCTACACCTTC. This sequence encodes CASSRRDRGNYGYTF.

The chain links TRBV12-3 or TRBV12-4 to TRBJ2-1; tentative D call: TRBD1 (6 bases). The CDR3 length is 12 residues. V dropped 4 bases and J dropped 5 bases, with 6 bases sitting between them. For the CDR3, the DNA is TGTGCCAGCAGTTGGGACAACAATGAGCAGTTCTTC. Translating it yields CASSWDNNEQFF.

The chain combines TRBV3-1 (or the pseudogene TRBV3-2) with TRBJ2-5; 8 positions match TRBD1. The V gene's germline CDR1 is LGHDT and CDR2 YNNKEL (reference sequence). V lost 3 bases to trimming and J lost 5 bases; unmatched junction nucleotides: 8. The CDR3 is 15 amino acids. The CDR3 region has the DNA TGTGCCAGCAGCCACGTTCAGGGGGCATGGGAGACCCAGTACTTC. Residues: CASSHVQGAWETQYF.

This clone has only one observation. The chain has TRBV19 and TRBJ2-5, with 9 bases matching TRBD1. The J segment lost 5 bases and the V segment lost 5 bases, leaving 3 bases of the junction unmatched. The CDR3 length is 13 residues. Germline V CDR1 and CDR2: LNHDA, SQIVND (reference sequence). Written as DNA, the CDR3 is TGTGCCAGTAGTTCACAGGGGGCTGAGACCCAGTACTTC. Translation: CASSSQGAETQYF. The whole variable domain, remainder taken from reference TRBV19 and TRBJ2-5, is DGGITQSPKYLFRKEGQNVTLSCEQNLNHDAMYWYRQDPGQGLRLIYYSQIVNDFQKGDIAEGYSVSREKKESFPLTVTSAQKNPTAFYLCASSSQGAETQYFGPGTRLLVL.

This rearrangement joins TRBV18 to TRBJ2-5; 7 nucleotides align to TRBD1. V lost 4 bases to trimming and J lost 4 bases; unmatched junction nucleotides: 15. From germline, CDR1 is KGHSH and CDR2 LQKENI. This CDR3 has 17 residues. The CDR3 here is CASSHTTVSRGIETQYF. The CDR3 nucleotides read TGTGCCAGCTCACACACCACCGTAAGCAGGGGGATAGAGACCCAGTACTTC.

The CDR3 is CASSTLAGGMGETQYF. The CDR3 bases are TGTGCCAGCAGCACCTTAGCGGGGGGGATGGGAGAGACCCAGTACTTC. The rearrangement joins TRBV5-4 to TRBJ2-5, with 11 bases lining up with TRBD2. Germline V gene data show CDR1 as SGHNT and CDR2 as YYREEE (reference sequence). The J segment lost 4 bases and the V segment lost 4 bases, leaving 9 bases of the junction unmatched. The CDR3 contains 16 residues.

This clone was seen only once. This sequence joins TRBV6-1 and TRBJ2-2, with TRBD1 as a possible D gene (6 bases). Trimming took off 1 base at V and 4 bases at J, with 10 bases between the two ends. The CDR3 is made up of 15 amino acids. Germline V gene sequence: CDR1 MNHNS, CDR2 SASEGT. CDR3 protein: CASSEEEGGTGELFF. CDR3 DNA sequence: TGTGCCAGCAGTGAAGAGGAAGGGGGCACCGGGGAGCTGTTTTTT.

CDR3 coding DNA: TGCGCCAGCAGCTTCATGACCGGGGAGCTGTTTTTT. Translating it yields CASSFMTGELFF. V gene TRBV5-1 combines with J gene TRBJ2-2; D is unclear. Germline V lookup: CDR1 SGHRS, CDR2 YFSETQ. V dropped 2 bases and J dropped 5 bases, with 4 bases sitting between them. CDR3 size: 12 residues.

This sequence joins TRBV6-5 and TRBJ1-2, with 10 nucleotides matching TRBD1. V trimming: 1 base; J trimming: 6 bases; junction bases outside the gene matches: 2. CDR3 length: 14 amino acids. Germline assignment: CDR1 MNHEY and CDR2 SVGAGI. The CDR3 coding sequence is TGTGCCAGCAGTTACTTGGACAGGGGGAATGGCTACACCTTC. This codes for CASSYLDRGNGYTF.

Written as DNA, the CDR3 is TGTGCCAGCAGCTCCTGGTCGGTAGCGGGACTTGAGCAGTTCTTC. Translation gives CASSSWSVAGLEQFF. This chain joins TRBV7-9 and TRBJ2-1, with 8 bases fitting TRBD2. Germline CDR1 reads SEHNR; CDR2 reads FQNEAQ (reference sequence). V gave up 4 bases and J gave up 9 bases; unmatched junction bases: 11. The CDR3 has 15 amino acids.

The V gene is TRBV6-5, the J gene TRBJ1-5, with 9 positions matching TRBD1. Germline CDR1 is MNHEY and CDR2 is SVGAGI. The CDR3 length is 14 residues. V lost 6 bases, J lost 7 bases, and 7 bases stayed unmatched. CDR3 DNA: TGTGCCAGCAGCCCCGGGACAGGGTACCAGCCCCAGCATTTT. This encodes CASSPGTGYQPQHF.

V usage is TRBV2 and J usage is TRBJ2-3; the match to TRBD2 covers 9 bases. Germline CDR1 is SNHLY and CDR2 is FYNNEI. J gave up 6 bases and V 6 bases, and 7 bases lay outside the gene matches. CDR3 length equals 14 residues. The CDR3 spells CASRGGLAADTQYF. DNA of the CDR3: TGTGCCAGCAGGGGGGGACTAGCCGCCGATACGCAGTATTTT.

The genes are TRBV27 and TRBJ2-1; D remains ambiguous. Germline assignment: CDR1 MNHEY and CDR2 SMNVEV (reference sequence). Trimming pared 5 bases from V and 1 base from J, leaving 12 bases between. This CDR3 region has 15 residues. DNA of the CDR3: TGTGCCAGCAGTCCGAGGCGCCAATCCTACAATGAGCAGTTCTTC. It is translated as CASSPRRQSYNEQFF.

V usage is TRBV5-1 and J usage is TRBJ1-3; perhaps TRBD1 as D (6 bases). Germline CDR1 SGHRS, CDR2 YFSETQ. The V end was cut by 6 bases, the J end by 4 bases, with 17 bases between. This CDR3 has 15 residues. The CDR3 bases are TGCGCCAGCACCCAGGCGGGGGCAGCCGGAAACACCATATATTTT. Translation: CASTQAGAAGNTIYF. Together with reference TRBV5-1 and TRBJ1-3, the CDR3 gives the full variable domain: KAGVTQTPRYLIKTRGQQVTLSCSPISGHRSVSWYQQTPGQGLQFLFEYFSETQRNKGNFPGRFSGRQFSNSRSEMNVSTLELGDSALYLCASTQAGAAGNTIYFGEGSWLTVV.

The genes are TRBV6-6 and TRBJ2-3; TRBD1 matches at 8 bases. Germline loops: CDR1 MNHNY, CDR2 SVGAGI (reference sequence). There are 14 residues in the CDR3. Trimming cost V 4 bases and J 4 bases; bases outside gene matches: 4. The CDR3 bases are TGTGCCAGCAGTTTGGACAGGGATGCAGATACGCAGTATTTT. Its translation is CASSLDRDADTQYF.

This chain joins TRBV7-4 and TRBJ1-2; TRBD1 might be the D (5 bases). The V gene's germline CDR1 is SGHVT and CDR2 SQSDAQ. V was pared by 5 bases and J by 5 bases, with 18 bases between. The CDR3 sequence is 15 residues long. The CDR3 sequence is CASSPPLAKGYGYTF. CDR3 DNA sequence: TGTGCCAGCAGCCCCCCCCTAGCGAAGGGGTATGGCTACACCTTC. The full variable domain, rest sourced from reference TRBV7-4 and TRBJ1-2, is GAGVSQSPRYKVAKRGRDVALRCDSISGHVTLYWYRQTLGQGSEVLTYSQSDAQRDKSGRPSGRFSAERPERSVSTLKIQRTEQGDSAVYLCASSPPLAKGYGYTFGSGTRLTVV.

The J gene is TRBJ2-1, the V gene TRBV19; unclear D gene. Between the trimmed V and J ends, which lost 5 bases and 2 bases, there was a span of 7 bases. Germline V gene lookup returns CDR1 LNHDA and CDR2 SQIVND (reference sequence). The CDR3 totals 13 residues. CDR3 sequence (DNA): TGTGCCAGTAGTGCGCGTGCCTACAATGAGCAGTTCTTC. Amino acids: CASSARAYNEQFF.

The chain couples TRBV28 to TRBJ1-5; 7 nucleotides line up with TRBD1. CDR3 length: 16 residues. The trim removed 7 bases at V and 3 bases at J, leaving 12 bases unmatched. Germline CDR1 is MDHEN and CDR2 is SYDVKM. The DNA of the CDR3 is TGTGCCAGCACCCTAGGAGGGGGCGGGTACAATCAGCCCCAGCATTTT. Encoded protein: CASTLGGGGYNQPQHF.

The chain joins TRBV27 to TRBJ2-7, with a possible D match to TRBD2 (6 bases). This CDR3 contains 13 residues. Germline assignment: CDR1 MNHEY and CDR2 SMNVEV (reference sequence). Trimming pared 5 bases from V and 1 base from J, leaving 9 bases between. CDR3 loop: CASSSGPSYEQYF. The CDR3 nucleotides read TGTGCCAGCAGTAGCGGGCCTTCCTACGAGCAGTACTTC.